Listed below are T cell receptor beta chains from one sample, sequenced in a study of T-cell reconstitution after alpha-beta-depleted transplantation in children. TCRdb itself ran the PCR reads through MiXCR, one entry per CDR3 protein. The data contain more than 200,000 distinct CDR3 sequences, roughly 25% of them singletons. Sample: PBMCs, taken before TCRalphabeta/CD19-depleted stem cell transplant. The receptor set was obtained from a girl aged 2-15 years with Fanconi anemia, due to receive a stem cell transplant. The CDR3 runs from the conserved cysteine through the conserved F or W. D genes are given only for firm matches. For some rows the clone size is stated as once, few or many, or as a class when expanded; others skip it.

TRBV7-3	-	few	TRBJ2-3	CASSLIGTDTQYF	TGTGCCAGCAGCTTAATAGGGACAGATACGCAGTATTTT
TRBV5-1	TRBD2	many	TRBJ2-1	CASSLVSLASSYNEQFF	TGCGCCAGCAGCTTGGTGTCACTAGCGAGCTCCTACAATGAGCAGTTCTTC
TRBV6-5	-	-	TRBJ2-7	CASRVGPYEQYF	TGTGCCAGCAGGGTTGGACCCTACGAGCAGTACTTC
TRBV18	TRBD1	-	TRBJ1-5	CASSPDRVPNQPQHF	TGTGCCAGCTCACCCGACAGGGTTCCAAATCAGCCCCAGCATTTT
TRBV5-1	TRBD1	few	TRBJ2-7	CATRTGASSYEQYF	TGCGCCACCAGGACAGGGGCTAGCTCCTACGAGCAGTACTTC
TRBV29-1	TRBD1	few	TRBJ2-3	CSVGQGVRTDTQYF	TGCAGCGTTGGACAGGGGGTTCGCACAGATACGCAGTATTTT
TRBV5-1	-	-	TRBJ2-6	CASSLDGSGGANVLTF	TGCGCCAGCAGCTTGGATGGGTCGGGAGGGGCCAACGTCCTGACTTTC
TRBV9	-	many	TRBJ2-7	CASSVEGTAFSYEQYF	TGTGCCAGCAGCGTAGAGGGGACGGCCTTCTCCTACGAGCAGTACTTC
TRBV6-5	TRBD2	few	TRBJ2-1	CASSLMASGYNEQFF	TGTGCCAGCAGTTTAATGGCTAGCGGGTACAATGAGCAGTTCTTC
TRBV7-9	-	-	TRBJ2-2	CASSGDSPTGELFF	TGTGCCAGCAGCGGAGACTCTCCGACCGGGGAGCTGTTTTTT
TRBV7-8	TRBD2	-	TRBJ2-5	CASSPRAGAGETQYF	TGTGCCAGCAGCCCGCGAGCGGGAGCGGGAGAGACCCAGTACTTC
TRBV10-3	-	many	TRBJ2-5	CAISEDRYQETQYF	TGTGCCATCAGTGAGGACAGGTACCAAGAGACCCAGTACTTC
TRBV28	-	-	TRBJ2-7	CASQRDRNDHYEQYF	TGTGCCAGCCAACGAGACAGGAACGATCATTACGAGCAGTACTTC
TRBV7-2	TRBD1	many	TRBJ1-2	CASSSRQGRYGYTF	TGTGCCAGCAGCTCCCGACAGGGTCGGTATGGCTACACCTTC
TRBV5-6	TRBD2	-	TRBJ2-3	CASSLGAGGPPDTQYF	TGTGCCAGCAGCTTGGGGGCGGGAGGGCCCCCAGATACGCAGTATTTT
TRBV29-1	TRBD1	-	TRBJ2-3	CSVDPGQGSYF	TGCAGCGTTGATCCGGGACAGGGTTCGTATTTT
TRBV28	TRBD2	-	TRBJ2-1	CASSWALGSSGNHYNEQFF	TGTGCCAGCAGTTGGGCCCTGGGTTCTAGCGGGAACCATTACAATGAGCAGTTCTTC
TRBV12-3/TRBV12-4	TRBD2	few	TRBJ2-3	CASGGLAGLTDTQYF	TGTGCCAGCGGTGGACTAGCGGGTCTCACAGATACGCAGTATTTT
TRBV20-1	TRBD2	many	TRBJ2-1	CSARVPRGGKNEQFF	TGCAGTGCTAGGGTTCCGCGGGGGGGCAAAAATGAGCAGTTCTTC
TRBV6-6	-	many	TRBJ1-1	CASSWLTDTEAFF	TGTGCCAGCAGTTGGTTAACGGACACTGAAGCTTTCTTT
TRBV3-1	-	many	TRBJ2-7	CASSQGPYEQYF	TGTGCCAGCAGCCAAGGTCCCTACGAGCAGTACTTC
TRBV24-1	TRBD1	-	TRBJ2-2	CATSDNRDSTGELFF	TGTGCCACCAGTGATAACCGGGACAGCACCGGGGAGCTGTTTTTT
TRBV20-1	TRBD1	-	TRBJ1-1	CSATDRVNTEAFF	TGCAGTGCTACCGACAGGGTGAACACTGAAGCTTTCTTT
TRBV18	TRBD2	-	TRBJ2-1	CASSRLGRVGEQFF	TGTGCCAGCTCACGACTGGGGAGGGTTGGTGAGCAGTTCTTC
TRBV29-1	TRBD1	few	TRBJ1-5	CSVEDRRQGARSHNQPQHF	TGCAGCGTTGAAGATCGACGTCAGGGGGCAAGGTCACACAATCAGCCCCAGCATTTT
TRBV20-1	TRBD2	few	TRBJ2-1	CSPPPGTSGYNEQFF	TGCAGTCCCCCTCCCGGGACTAGCGGTTACAATGAGCAGTTCTTC
TRBV6-1	TRBD1	-	TRBJ2-3	CASNRGQETDTQYF	TGTGCCAGCAATCGGGGACAGGAGACAGATACGCAGTATTTT
TRBV6-5	-	many	TRBJ2-7	CASSYGTFYEQYF	TGTGCCAGCAGTTACGGCACCTTCTACGAGCAGTACTTC
TRBV5-1	-	-	TRBJ2-7	CASRSPPSHEQYF	TGCGCCAGCAGGTCCCCTCCGAGTCACGAGCAGTACTTC
TRBV20-1	TRBD1	many	TRBJ2-7	CSARTGGQVHEQYF	TGCAGTGCTAGAACTGGGGGACAGGTCCACGAGCAGTACTTC
TRBV20-1	-	few	TRBJ2-7	CSARDYHEQYF	TGCAGTGCTAGGGATTACCACGAGCAGTACTTC
TRBV29-1	TRBD1	-	TRBJ1-1	CSVLQGALDTEAFF	TGCAGCGTTTTACAGGGGGCGTTGGACACTGAAGCTTTCTTT
TRBV10-3	-	-	TRBJ2-3	CAIRAGTSTDTQYF	TGTGCCATCAGGGCGGGAACTAGCACAGATACGCAGTATTTT
TRBV5-1	-	many	TRBJ1-1	CASNDPNTEAFF	TGCGCCAGCAACGACCCGAACACTGAAGCTTTCTTT
TRBV20-1	-	-	TRBJ1-5	CSASPRQVNQPQHF	TGCAGTGCTTCGCCTCGACAGGTCAATCAGCCCCAGCATTTT
TRBV20-1	-	few	TRBJ2-6	CSARDRNSGANVLTF	TGCAGTGCTAGAGATCGCAACTCTGGGGCCAACGTCCTGACTTTC
TRBV20-1	-	few	TRBJ2-3	CSASDLGVYTDTQYF	TGCAGTGCTAGCGACTTGGGAGTCTACACAGATACGCAGTATTTT
TRBV29-1	-	-	TRBJ1-1	CSGGVNTEAFF	TGCAGCGGGGGCGTGAACACTGAAGCTTTCTTT
TRBV12-1	-	-	TRBJ2-1	CASSFRLAGELEQFF	TGTGCCAGCAGCTTTCGGTTAGCGGGAGAACTTGAGCAGTTCTTC
TRBV7-9	TRBD1	few	TRBJ2-2	CASSRQGIGGELFF	TGTGCCAGCAGCCGACAGGGAATTGGCGGGGAGCTGTTTTTT
TRBV25-1	TRBD1	few	TRBJ2-7	CASSENLGTGYYEQYF	TGTGCCAGCAGTGAAAATTTAGGGACAGGGTACTACGAGCAGTACTTC
TRBV12-3/TRBV12-4	TRBD2	-	TRBJ2-7	CASSPLGTSGFEQYF	TGTGCCAGCAGTCCACTCGGGACTAGTGGGTTCGAGCAGTACTTC
TRBV7-2	-	many	TRBJ2-3	CASSLPASVKTDTQYF	TGTGCCAGCAGCTTACCCGCTAGCGTAAAGACAGATACGCAGTATTTT
TRBV28	-	-	TRBJ2-5	CASSHSLGYQETQYF	TGTGCCAGCAGTCACTCATTAGGGTACCAAGAGACCCAGTACTTC
TRBV21-1	-	-	TRBJ1-2	CATKIEGSNYGYTF	TGTGCCACTAAGATCGAGGGGTCGAACTATGGCTACACCTTC
TRBV30	TRBD2	-	TRBJ2-1	CAYLAWGGRGNEQFF	TGTGCCTATCTCGCCTGGGGGGGGAGAGGAAATGAGCAGTTCTTC
TRBV20-1	TRBD1	many	TRBJ2-5	CSVGQGWETQYF	TGCAGTGTTGGACAGGGGTGGGAGACCCAGTACTTC
TRBV20-1	-	many	TRBJ2-3	CSARDGGGAPTDTQYF	TGCAGTGCTAGAGATGGCGGGGGCGCCCCCACAGATACGCAGTATTTT
TRBV6-2/TRBV6-3	TRBD1	few	TRBJ2-7	CASSWDPPETGKNEQYF	TGTGCCAGCAGTTGGGACCCACCGGAGACAGGGAAAAACGAGCAGTACTTC
TRBV5-1	-	-	TRBJ2-3	CASSLEVDTQYF	TGCGCCAGCAGCTTGGAGGTAGATACGCAGTATTTT
TRBV12-3/TRBV12-4	TRBD2	-	TRBJ2-5	CASSMPGGETQYF	TGTGCCAGCAGTATGCCGGGAGGAGAGACCCAGTACTTC
TRBV20-1	-	-	TRBJ1-5	CSARTELIRNQPQHF	TGCAGTGCTAGGACGGAACTAATTCGCAATCAGCCCCAGCATTTT
TRBV6-6	TRBD2	many	TRBJ2-1	CASSYRGDEQFF	TGTGCCAGCAGTTACCGGGGGGATGAGCAGTTCTTC
TRBV5-1	-	few	TRBJ2-5	CASSFSTPQETQYF	TGCGCCAGCAGCTTCTCGACCCCGCAAGAGACCCAGTACTTC
TRBV27	TRBD1	few	TRBJ2-7	CASSLQDRDYEQYF	TGTGCCAGCAGTTTACAAGACAGGGACTACGAGCAGTACTTC